Sequencing of this T cell receptor beta chain was carried out in a study of T cells in Graves' hyperthyroidism and ophthalmopathy (dated 2019 in TCRdb). Some background on the complete study: A discovery cohort of about a hundred patients, 43 with Graves' ophthalmopathy and fewer than 65 with stable Graves' hyperthyroidism, was used to find distinguishing TCR V-J signatures. Prospective prediction of ophthalmopathy was tested in an independent validation cohort consisting of about 19 hyperthyroidism patients and about 17 patients who later progressed to ophthalmopathy. The 100 discovery patients were divided at random into training and test sets in a 7:3 ratio. The study also compared thyroid tissue and blood T-cell repertoires from more than five Graves' hyperthyroidism patients. Once sampling was done, hyperthyroidism patients were given methimazole at a starting dose of 30 mg daily, whereas ophthalmopathy patients were given high-dose intravenous methylprednisolone. The paper describes TCR Vbeta CDR3 sequencing of about 140 peripheral blood samples, made up of 43 ophthalmopathy patients, roughly 75 hyperthyroidism patients and 17 progressor patients.

The TCR beta CDR3 regions were amplified from the RNA transcripts. The TCR CDR3 was subjected to a first round of RT-PCR using the HTBI primer set and the Qiagen OneStep RT-PCR kit. Libraries were constructed in a second round of multiplex PCR, after which size selection and purification were carried out. Sequencing of the libraries was done on an Illumina HiSeq2000 using paired-end 100 bp reads. As for the original processing: SOAPnuke was used to process the raw data, with reads discarded if the reads contained adapters or uncalled bases, had a mean Phred below 15, or lacked an exact constant-primer or identifier match. High-quality paired reads were merged with COPE v1.2.5, and unique nucleotide sequences were defined as clonotypes. MiTCR v1.1 was used to align clonotypes to the IMGT TRBV, TRBD and TRBJ reference segments. The analysis was restricted to V-J combinations with a frequency above 0.0001, which together covered approximately 99% of the repertoires. The TCS score was defined as the ratio of F50 (clonal expansion) to E x V (chaos), calculated using BLOSUM62-based TCRdist between CDR3 peptides within each V-J. Welch's t-statistics and random forest reduced around 520 V-J features to around 14, which were used in a naive Bayes classifier (R e1071). Thyroid-blood repertoire similarity was quantified with the Morisita-Horn index. TCRdb applied fastp at Q25 and MiXCR to the public reads, then kept only in-frame beta chains. CDR3 protein sequences are deduplicated, and each keeps its most common genes and DNA. The V and J calls here are based on TCRdb, not the publication. The sample table holds hundreds of thousands of distinct CDR3 sequences, of which just under 45% were seen once. The ten largest clonotypes hold 7% to 7.5% of the sample.

Results and caveats for the whole study, not just this receptor: No statistical method was used to set the sample size in advance, and investigators knew the group allocation. In cross-validation, a model built on a 13 V-J signature told ophthalmopathy apart from stable hyperthyroidism with just under 90% sensitivity and roughly 81% specificity, and in testing the same model reached 80%/75%. Most expanded thyroid clonotypes (frequency above 0.001) were also found in blood, which suggests that blood repertoires may mirror thyroid immune responses. In validation, progression to ophthalmopathy was predicted by the model with 70.59% sensitivity and just over 72% specificity, a median of about 6 months before onset.

Patients with uncontrolled infections, other autoimmune diseases, pregnancy or lactation were excluded. Diagnoses relied on clinical symptoms, serum thyroxine and TRAb, thyroid ultrasound and orbital computed tomography. Trizol reagent was used to extract total RNA, and RNA quality was then checked on an Agilent 2100 Bioanalyzer. CDR1 and CDR2 were assigned from the germline V gene as MNHEY and SVGAGI. Deletion took 8 bases off V and 2 bases off J, with a span of 13 bases between the germline ends. From the cysteine up to the phenylalanine, the CDR3 has a length of 14 residues. Just the 42-base CDR3 DNA is kept, in frame starting at base 1. In the case of this clonotype: No antigen is known for it. No much larger clonotype is one base removed from it; base qualities were not supplied.

Material: peripheral blood or thyroid tissue (not recorded which). In this chain, TRBV6-5 is recombined with TRBJ1-5; perhaps TRBD1 is the D gene, with 6 bases matching. This receptor was identified in an adult man with Graves' disease, either hyperthyroidism or ophthalmopathy (not recorded which). The CDR3 protein sequence reads: CASRRTAGNQPQHF. The sequenced DNA is TGTGCCAGCCGGCGGACAGCAGGCAATCAGCCCCAGCATTTT.